These 23 T cell receptor beta chains share one sample of origin, sequenced in a study of cytomegalovirus exposure and HLA in healthy donors (dated by TCRdb to about 2017). Library method: the immunoSEQ multiplex PCR assay. For the multiplex PCR, a mixture combining 60 forward primers for TCR Vbeta segments and 13 reverse primers for TCR Jbeta segments was used. TCRdb holds this immuneACCESS table with in-frame rearrangements only. Some clones are missing; in checked studies, unresolved V genes explain under half, and the rest has no known cause. In this sample's table one finds 70,000 to 100,000 clones. The ten largest clones capture approximately 5.7% of the sample. The sequenced sample consisted of PBMCs. These receptors originate from a girl aged 10-17 years in good health and CMV-seropositive.

The chain joins TRBV11-3 to TRBJ2-7; TRBD2 is a possible D gene (6 bases). The CDR3 has 16 residues. Germline values: CDR1 SGHNT, CDR2 YENEEA. V shed 3 bases and J shed 1 base, with 16 bases lying between them. The CDR3 DNA is TGTGCCAGCAGCTTCGCCGGGACTGACCATTCCTACGAGCAGTACGTC. It yields the protein CASSFAGTDHSYEQYV.

This sequence joins TRBV29-1 and TRBJ1-1; a weak D match, TRBD1 (5 bases). In germline, CDR1 is SQVTM, CDR2 ANQGSEA. This CDR3 is built from 12 residues. V was cut by 4 bases and J by 8 bases, with 14 bases left in between. This CDR3 reads CSVVGREAEAFF. CDR3 bases: TGCAGCGTTGTGGGACGGGAGGCAGAAGCTTTCTTT.

V and J are TRBV5-1 and TRBJ2-3, with 8 nucleotides matching TRBD1. V dropped 4 bases and J dropped 3; count of bases not matched to a gene: 13. CDR3 length: 17 residues. Germline V gene lookup returns CDR1 SGHRS and CDR2 YFSETQ. CDR3 DNA: TGCGCCAGCAGCGTGGAGGCCCTAGGGACAGGAACAGATACGCAGTATTTT. Encoded protein: CASSVEALGTGTDTQYF.

J is TRBJ2-1 and V is TRBV14; 8 bases line up with TRBD1. Per the germline V gene, CDR1 is SGHDN and CDR2 is FVKESK. The CDR3 runs to 14 residues. V was clipped by 3 bases and J by 5 bases; unmatched bases: 3. The CDR3 is CASSQQGADNEQFF. The CDR3 region has the DNA TGTGCCAGCAGCCAGCAGGGGGCGGACAATGAGCAGTTCTTC.

In nucleotides, the CDR3 is TGTGCCAGCAGCCCGGAGCTGGGGGCTCTAAACGAGCAGTACGTC. Translated, it gives CASSPELGALNEQYV. The chain is built from TRBV6-5 and TRBJ2-7, with D maybe TRBD1 (6 bases). The length of the CDR3 is 15 residues. Trimming took 6 bases from V and 5 from J, leaving 20 bases between them. Germline V gives CDR1 MNHEY, CDR2 SVGAGI.

The chain employs TRBV19 and TRBJ1-4, with no clear D. Trimming took 0 bases from V and 13 from J, leaving 12 bases between them. The CDR3 has 13 amino acids. Germline V CDR1 and CDR2: LNHDA, SQIVND (reference sequence). The CDR3 here is CASSIDPGYRLFF. CDR3 in DNA: TGTGCCAGTAGTATAGATCCGGGGTACCGACTGTTTTTT. Full variable domain (remainder filled in from reference TRBV19 and TRBJ1-4): DGGITQSPKYLFRKEGQNVTLSCEQNLNHDAMYWYRQDPGQGLRLIYYSQIVNDFQKGDIAEGYSVSREKKESFPLTVTSAQKNPTAFYLCASSIDPGYRLFFGSGTQLSVL.

This rearrangement joins TRBV6-1 to TRBJ1-5, with D unclear. This CDR3 comprises 16 residues. Trimming pared 1 base from V and 5 bases from J, leaving 15 bases between. Germline-derived CDR1 and CDR2 are MNHNS and SASEGT. For the CDR3, the DNA is TGTGCCAGCAGTGAAGATACTCCCCGGAGGGATCAGCCCCAGCATTTT. Encoded protein: CASSEDTPRRDQPQHF.

V and J are TRBV28 and TRBJ1-4, with D perhaps TRBD1 (5 bases). Trimming took 3 bases from V and 5 from J, leaving 10 bases between them. From germline, CDR1 is MDHEN and CDR2 SYDVKM. The CDR3 is 14 residues long. This CDR3 is CASSLGQLNEKLFF. In DNA form, the CDR3 reads TGTGCCAGCAGTTTGGGGCAGCTCAATGAAAAACTGTTTTTT. Full variable domain (rest looked up from reference TRBV28 and TRBJ1-4): DVKVTQSSRYLVKRTGEKVFLECVQDMDHENMFWYRQDPGLGLRLIYFSYDVKMKEKGDIPEGYSVSREKKERFSLILESASTNQTSMYLCASSLGQLNEKLFFGSGTQLSVL.

The chain links TRBV9 to TRBJ2-2; 7 positions agree with TRBD1. V dropped 0 bases and J dropped 7; count of bases not matched to a gene: 6. CDR3 length: 15 residues. Germline CDR1 reads SGDLS; CDR2 reads YYNGEE. The CDR3 loop reads CASSVEGSGGGELFF. The DNA of the CDR3 is TGTGCCAGCAGCGTAGAGGGATCAGGGGGCGGGGAGCTGTTTTTT.

The rearrangement uses TRBV7-2 and TRBJ2-2; 13 nucleotides agree with TRBD2. The V and J ends lost 4 bases and 5 bases, in that order; junction bases with no gene match: 1. Germline-derived CDR1 and CDR2 are SGHTA and FQGNSA. This CDR3 contains 15 residues. CDR3 sequence: CASSSGLAGTGELFF. The CDR3 coding sequence is TGTGCCAGCAGCTCGGGACTAGCGGGGACCGGGGAGCTGTTTTTT.

This CDR3 is CASSLKGFSYEQYV. The CDR3 DNA sequence: TGTGCCAGCAGTTTAAAGGGGTTCTCCTACGAGCAGTACGTC. The rearrangement uses TRBV27 and TRBJ2-7; tentative D call: TRBD1 (5 bases). The V gene lost 2 bases and the J gene lost 0 bases, with 8 bases spanning the gap. CDR1 is MNHEY, CDR2 SMNVEV, per germline (reference sequence). CDR3 length: 14 amino acids.

V usage is TRBV2 and J usage is TRBJ2-7; a possible D gene is TRBD2 (5 bases). This CDR3 contains 12 residues. Looked up from germline, CDR1 is SNHLY and CDR2 is FYNNEI. Trimming left V 4 bases short and J 4 bases short, with 8 bases between. The CDR3 here is CASSVEVYEQYF. CDR3 bases: TGTGCCAGCAGTGTGGAGGTTTACGAGCAGTACTTC.

V gene TRBV9 combines with J gene TRBJ2-7; TRBD2 matches at 8 bases. The V and J ends lost 3 bases and 3 bases, in that order; junction bases with no gene match: 11. Germline CDR1 SGDLS, CDR2 YYNGEE. CDR3 length equals 16 residues. The CDR3 sequence is CASSADSGADNYEQYF. The CDR3 nucleotides are TGTGCCAGCAGCGCGGATAGCGGGGCGGATAACTACGAGCAGTACTTC.

The chain recombines TRBV5-1 with TRBJ2-7, with 8 positions matching TRBD2. CDR3 length equals 15 residues. V shed 5 bases and J 4 bases; nucleotides not matched to a gene: 11. The germline V gene encodes CDR1 SGHRS and CDR2 YFSETQ. Here the CDR3 DNA reads TGCGCCAGCAGGACTACTAGCGGAATCAATTACGAGCAGTACTTC. Protein product: CASRTTSGINYEQYF. Based on the CDR3 plus reference TRBV5-1 and TRBJ2-7, the full variable domain is KAGVTQTPRYLIKTRGQQVTLSCSPISGHRSVSWYQQTPGQGLQFLFEYFSETQRNKGNFPGRFSGRQFSNSRSEMNVSTLELGDSALYLCASRTTSGINYEQYFGPGTRLTVT.

The chain is built from TRBV19 and TRBJ1-5, with TRBD1 matching over 8 bases. There are 15 residues in the CDR3. Trimming removed 4 bases from V and 6 bases from J; junction bases left unmatched: 8. Germline V gives CDR1 LNHDA, CDR2 SQIVND (reference sequence). CDR3 in amino acids: CASSTGQGIGQPQHF. The CDR3 region has the DNA TGTGCCAGTAGTACCGGACAGGGAATCGGTCAGCCCCAGCATTTT.

The chain recombines TRBV2 with TRBJ1-2; tentative D call: TRBD1 (5 bases). This CDR3 spans 15 amino acids. Trimming stripped 2 bases from V and 2 bases from J, with 12 bases between. Germline-derived CDR1 and CDR2 are SNHLY and FYNNEI. CDR3 residues: CASSEYRGENYGYTF. CDR3 DNA sequence: TGTGCCAGCAGTGAATATCGGGGGGAGAACTATGGCTACACCTTC.

CDR3 DNA sequence: TGCGCCAGCAGCCAAGATCCGATTACTAGCGGGAACAACAATGAGCAGTTCTTC. Protein: CASSQDPITSGNNNEQFF. The chain couples TRBV4-3 to TRBJ2-1; TRBD2 matches at 10 bases. Trimming cost V 0 bases and J 5 bases; bases outside gene matches: 10. This CDR3 is 18 amino acids long. Germline V lookup: CDR1 LGHNA, CDR2 YSLEER.

The rearrangement uses TRBV7-9 and TRBJ1-2; D ambiguous. The V and J ends lost 1 base and 4 bases respectively, with 7 bases between them. The germline CDR1 and CDR2 sequences are SEHNR and FQNEAQ (reference sequence). The CDR3 runs 13 residues. CDR3 coding DNA: TGTGCCAGCAGCTTAGTTGCGGGCTATGGCTACACCTTC. This encodes CASSLVAGYGYTF.

The chain has TRBV27 and TRBJ2-1; D is uncertain. Germline V gene sequence: CDR1 MNHEY, CDR2 SMNVEV (reference sequence). This CDR3 comprises 14 residues. Trimming cost V 5 bases and J 4 bases, with 12 bases left between them. The chain's CDR3 is CASSTRSGYNEQFF. The CDR3, as DNA: TGTGCCAGCAGTACGCGGTCGGGTTACAATGAGCAGTTCTTC.

The chain links TRBV19 to TRBJ1-1, with TRBD1 matching over 7 bases. Germline assignment: CDR1 LNHDA and CDR2 SQIVND (reference sequence). V lost 5 bases to trimming and J lost 4 bases; unmatched junction nucleotides: 7. The CDR3 contains 14 residues. CDR3 nucleotides: TGTGCCAGTAGTCGAACGACAGGGCTCACTGAAGCTTTCTTT. Translated: CASSRTTGLTEAFF.

CDR3 DNA sequence: TGTGCCAGCAGACTCGGGACTAGCGGGGACACAGATACGCAGTATTTT. Amino acid sequence: CASRLGTSGDTDTQYF. V and J are TRBV6-6 and TRBJ2-3; 13 bases line up with TRBD2. Trimming at V came to 6 bases and at J to 2 bases, leaving 5 bases not matched to a gene. CDR1 MNHNY and CDR2 SVGAGI come from the germline V gene (reference sequence). The CDR3 consists of 16 residues.

V and J are TRBV15 and TRBJ1-5; D might be TRBD1 (6 bases). Trimming removed 3 bases at V and 7 bases at J, with 13 bases between. Germline loops: CDR1 LNHNV, CDR2 YYDKDF (reference sequence). CDR3 size: 14 residues. CDR3 bases: TGTGCCACCAGCAGCACAGGGTCGAGACAGCCCCAGCATTTT. Its protein is CATSSTGSRQPQHF.

This chain joins TRBV9 and TRBJ1-3, with D perhaps TRBD1 (5 bases). Deletions cut 5 bases from V and 0 bases from J, with 12 bases between. The germline CDR1 and CDR2 sequences are SGDLS and YYNGEE. This CDR3 region has 15 residues. The CDR3 region has the DNA TGTGCCAGCAGTGCGGACATGAGCTCTGGAAACACCATATATTTT. Protein: CASSADMSSGNTIYF.